The table lists the clone carrying this T cell receptor (beta chain) with a few counts. This sample was taken from a study of CD8 T cells in ankylosing spondylitis. The V end was cut by 3 bases, the J end by 6 bases, with 9 bases between. Per the germline V gene, CDR1 is LNHDA and CDR2 is SQIVND (reference sequence). This CDR3 region has 13 residues. In TCRdb, the 5' RACE reads were re-called with MiXCR into one record per CDR3 protein. Among about 340,000 distinct CDR3 sequences, roughly 14% were seen once, and the ten largest hold 1.1%. This TCR was sampled from a male donor with ankylosing spondylitis or in good health (not recorded which). The rearrangement joins TRBV19 to TRBJ2-1; weak D call: TRBD1 (5 bases). The sample comprised blood, either unsorted or a sorted T cell fraction (not recorded which). The CDR3 bases are TGTGCCAGTAGTATCTCCAGGGCCAATGAGCAGTTCTTC. Translation gives CASSISRANEQFF.